The 17 T cell receptor beta chains below all came from one sample that was sequenced in a study of blood T cell repertoires in COVID-19. Some clones are missing from TCRdb's copy, which holds only in-frame ones; the method was immunoSEQ multiplex PCR. The data hold more than 150,000 clones, with roughly 80% observed a single time. The sequenced sample was peripheral blood. The receptors come from a woman aged 25-40 years with acute or convalescent COVID-19.

The chain recombines TRBV9 with TRBJ2-2, with 7 bases aligning to TRBD1. The V gene's germline CDR1 is SGDLS and CDR2 YYNGEE. With 2 bases clipped from V and 4 bases from J, the junction kept 2 bases outside the gene matches. The CDR3 is made up of 14 amino acids. The CDR3 loop is CASSVRTGTGELFF. The CDR3 nucleotides are TGTGCCAGCAGCGTGAGGACAGGCACCGGGGAGCTGTTTTTT.

The V and J genes are TRBV7-2 and TRBJ2-1, with D maybe TRBD2 (6 bases). The germline gives CDR1 SGHTA, CDR2 FQGNSA. Trimming removed 0 bases at V and 7 bases at J, with 7 bases between. CDR3 length: 13 residues. CDR3 sequence: CASSLAGRNEQFF. CDR3 bases: TGTGCCAGCAGCTTAGCAGGGAGGAATGAGCAGTTCTTC.

V is TRBV6-5 and J is TRBJ2-5; D is unresolved. The CDR3 length is 15 residues. The V gene lost 5 bases and the J gene lost 4 bases, with 17 bases spanning the gap. The germline V gene has CDR1 MNHEY and CDR2 SVGAGI. The chain's CDR3 is CASSIRPQVGETQYF. Written as DNA, the CDR3 is TGTGCCAGCAGTATACGGCCCCAGGTGGGAGAGACCCAGTACTTC.

The J gene is TRBJ1-2, the V gene TRBV21-1; the DNA was not compared with TRBD1, the D call given in the table. TRBV21-1 is deemed a pseudogene. CDR3 size: 15 residues. This CDR3 is CASSKKGQGFYGYTF. CDR3 bases: TGTGCCAGCAGCAAAAAGGGACAGGGGTTTTATGGCTACACCTTC.

V gene TRBV24-1 combines with J gene TRBJ2-3; 15 bases are shared with TRBD2. The ends lost 3 bases at V and 0 bases at J; junction bases unmatched: 3. The CDR3 loop spans 18 amino acids. Germline V gene data show CDR1 as KGHDR and CDR2 as SFDVKD. For the CDR3, the DNA is TGTGCCACCAGTGATGGGACTAGCGGGAGGTTAAGCACAGATACGCAGTATTTT. It yields the protein CATSDGTSGRLSTDTQYF.

The table lists this clone with a few counts. The chain employs TRBV4-1 and TRBJ1-2; tentatively, D is TRBD1 (5 bases). The CDR3 is made up of 15 amino acids. Germline V lookup: CDR1 MGHRA, CDR2 YSYEKL. V was shortened by 4 bases and J by 4 bases, with 16 bases between the two germline ends. CDR3 in DNA: TGCGCCAGCAGCCTGATGGACGGGGGGGTCTATGGCTACACCTTC. Encoded protein: CASSLMDGGVYGYTF.

The CDR3 sequence: CASKTQGYEQYF. The CDR3 nucleotides read TGTGCCAGTAAAACACAGGGTTACGAGCAGTACTTC. V and J are TRBV28 and TRBJ2-7; D perhaps matches TRBD1 (6 bases). CDR3 length: 12 residues. Trimming cost V 9 bases and J 4 bases, with 13 bases left between them. The germline CDR1 and CDR2 sequences are MDHEN and SYDVKM.

This chain joins TRBV28 and TRBJ1-5; 10 bases line up with TRBD1. V lost 4 bases, J lost 7 bases, and 10 bases stayed unmatched. The CDR3 is 16 amino acids. Germline values: CDR1 MDHEN, CDR2 SYDVKM. Written as DNA, the CDR3 is TGTGCCAGCAGTTCCTCAGGACAGGGGGATGCGCAGCCCCAGCATTTT. Encoded protein: CASSSSGQGDAQPQHF.

The gene calls are TRBV12-3 or TRBV12-4 and TRBJ2-2; no reliable D call. Deletions cut 6 bases from V and 2 bases from J, with 7 bases between. The CDR3 is 13 amino acids. The CDR3 reads CASSILNTGELFF. The CDR3 DNA reads TGTGCCAGCAGCATTCTAAACACCGGGGAGCTGTTTTTT.

This chain joins TRBV5-1 and TRBJ2-5; D is perhaps TRBD1 (5 bases). The CDR3 has 13 amino acids. Germline loops: CDR1 SGHRS, CDR2 YFSETQ. Trimming took 4 bases from V and 2 from J, leaving 9 bases between them. This chain's CDR3 is CASSRGTQETQYF. CDR3 in DNA: TGCGCCAGCAGCAGGGGAACTCAAGAGACCCAGTACTTC.

V is TRBV27 and J is TRBJ2-2, with TRBD1 identical over 8 bases. The V gene end was trimmed by 5 bases and the J gene end by 5 bases; junction bases not matched to a gene: 16. The V gene's germline CDR1 is MNHEY and CDR2 SMNVEV (reference sequence). This CDR3 region has 18 residues. CDR3 bases: TGTGCCAGCAGTCCCCGGACCCGGGACAGGCGAAGGACCGGGGAGCTGTTTTTT. Encoded protein: CASSPRTRDRRRTGELFF.

This clone was seen ten or more times. The chain recombines TRBV7-9 with TRBJ2-7; 9 bases are shared with TRBD2. V lost 5 bases, J lost 0 bases, and 8 bases stayed unmatched. The CDR3 is 16 amino acids. From germline, CDR1 is SEHNR and CDR2 FQNEAQ (reference sequence). CDR3 DNA: TGTGCCAGCAGCACTGGACTAGCGAGGAGCTCCTACGAGCAGTACTTC. It translates to CASSTGLARSSYEQYF.

The rearrangement joins TRBV12-5 to TRBJ2-1; possibly TRBD2 for D (6 bases). The CDR3 contains 15 residues. The germline V gene has CDR1 LGHNT and CDR2 FRNRAP. V lost 2 bases and J lost 10, with 18 bases in between. The CDR3 nucleotides read TGTGCTAGTGGTTTGTCCCCCCAAGGGAGGAACGAGCAGTTCTTC. Translation gives CASGLSPQGRNEQFF.

The sample holds one count of this clone. CDR3 sequence: CAWSERVQGNSPLHF. CDR3 nucleotides: TGTGCCTGGAGCGAGAGGGTACAGGGTAATTCACCCCTCCACTTT. This sequence joins TRBV30 and TRBJ1-6; D may be TRBD1 (6 bases). Trimming pared 3 bases from V and 6 bases from J, leaving 15 bases between. The CDR3 is 15 residues long. Germline CDR1 GTSNPN, CDR2 SVGIG (reference sequence).

V and J are TRBV9 and TRBJ1-1, with D unresolved. V lost 0 bases to trimming and J lost 2 bases, with 20 bases between them. Germline V gene sequence: CDR1 SGDLS, CDR2 YYNGEE. The CDR3 covers 18 residues. The CDR3 DNA sequence: TGTGCCAGCAGCGTAGATGGCGGGCAGGCCTCTGTAAACACTGAAGCTTTCTTT. This codes for CASSVDGGQASVNTEAFF.

The CDR3 bases are TGTGCCAGCAACGCCTACGGGGTAAATAGCAATCAGCCCCAGCATTTT. The encoded protein is CASNAYGVNSNQPQHF. V gene TRBV28 combines with J gene TRBJ1-5; no clear D gene. The germline V and J ends were trimmed by 7 bases and 0 bases, with 16 bases remaining between them. Germline assignment: CDR1 MDHEN and CDR2 SYDVKM. The CDR3 length is 16 residues.

The rearrangement uses TRBV21-1 and TRBJ1-2; the table's D call, TRBD1, was not checked against the DNA. TRBV21-1 is termed a pseudogene. The CDR3 has 15 amino acids. CDR3 DNA: TGTGCCAGCAGCAAAGTTATTGAGGACAGGAATGGCTACACCTTC. It yields the protein CASSKVIEDRNGYTF.